The 2 T cell receptor beta chains below were found in one sample sequenced in a study of T cells in Graves' hyperthyroidism and ophthalmopathy. Amplification of TCR beta CDR3 regions used RNA as the template. HTBI primers were the set used in a first-round RT-PCR of the TCR CDR3. TCRdb re-analysed the multiplex PCR reads in MiXCR, keeping a single row per CDR3 protein. Of under 650,000 distinct CDR3 sequences listed, about 17% were seen once; the top ten hold approximately 3.9%. Specimen: blood. The receptors were gathered from a young woman with Graves' hyperthyroidism.

This clonotype has at least ten counts. J is TRBJ2-7 and V is TRBV6-1; 9 positions match TRBD1. V gave up 6 bases and J gave up 11 bases; unmatched junction bases: 2. This CDR3 is built from 10 residues. Germline V gives CDR1 MNHNS, CDR2 SASEGT. The CDR3 loop reads CASRWTGEYF. CDR3 coding DNA: TGTGCCAGCAGGTGGACAGGGGAGTACTTC.

This sequence joins TRBV28 and TRBJ1-3; TRBD1 might be the D (5 bases). Germline V lookup: CDR1 MDHEN, CDR2 SYDVKM. Deletions cut 8 bases from V and 4 bases from J, with 12 bases between. CDR3 length: 13 residues. The CDR3 sequence is CASYVGVGNTIYF. CDR3 bases: TGTGCCAGCTACGTGGGGGTCGGAAACACCATATATTTT.